A selection of T cell receptor beta chains follows, all from one sample in a study of response to subunit inactivated influenza vaccine. TCRdb used MiXCR to reprocess the RT-PCR reads, holding one entry per CDR3 protein. This table has some 500,000 distinct CDR3 sequences, approximately 12% appearing once. Material: PBMCs from blood, obtained more than 35 days after vaccination. The origin of the receptors is a man in his fifties who received an inactivated influenza vaccine. CDR3s include the opening cysteine and the closing phenylalanine or tryptophan. A D gene is named only where the DNA matches it firmly. Size is omitted from some rows. Given values are once, few, many or a class for expanded clones.

V gene	J gene	D gene	clone size	CDR3 DNA	CDR3 protein
TRBV6-5	TRBJ1-2	.	many	TGTGCCAGCAGTCACACCGGGGGCAGTAACTATGGCTACACCTTC	CASSHTGGSNYGYTF
TRBV20-1	TRBJ2-3	.	few	TGCAGTGCTAGTAAAGGTCTCACAGATACGCAGTATTTT	CSASKGLTDTQYF
TRBV11-2	TRBJ2-2	.	.	TGTGCCAGCAGTCTGGAGTCGGGGGAAGTATCCGGGGAGCTGTTTTTT	CASSLESGEVSGELFF
TRBV20-1	TRBJ2-2	TRBD2	.	TGCAGTGCTAGAGGGGGGACTAGCGGGGGCACCGGGGAGCTGTTTTTT	CSARGGTSGGTGELFF
TRBV7-2	TRBJ2-1	.	few	TGTGCCAGCAGCTTAGTGTCTAGCAGGCAGTTCTTC	CASSLVSSRQFF
TRBV20-1	TRBJ2-2	TRBD2	few	TGCAGTGCTAGAGATCTCGCTAGCGGGGGGGAGAGCGGGGAGCTGTTTTTT	CSARDLASGGESGELFF
TRBV5-5	TRBJ2-7	.	few	TGTGCCAGCAGCCCTCTGGTTCCGACCTACGAGCAGTACTTC	CASSPLVPTYEQYF
TRBV12-3/TRBV12-4	TRBJ1-2	.	few	TGTGCCAGCAGTTTAAGTTCGGGCTATGGCTACACCTTC	CASSLSSGYGYTF
TRBV20-1	TRBJ2-7	.	.	TGCAGTGCTAGAGATCTGAGATTGGGGTACGAGCAGTACTTC	CSARDLRLGYEQYF
TRBV5-1	TRBJ2-5	TRBD1	once	TGCGCCAGCAGCTTGGGACAGGGCTACGCGGAGACCCAGTACTTC	CASSLGQGYAETQYF
TRBV11-1	TRBJ2-6	.	.	TGTGCCAGCAGCTCGATTGGGACTTACCGCTCTGGGGCCAACGTCCTGACTTTC	CASSSIGTYRSGANVLTF
TRBV20-1	TRBJ2-3	TRBD2	.	TGCAGTGCTACGGGACTAGCACCAACCACAGATACGCAGTATTTT	CSATGLAPTTDTQYF
TRBV7-9	TRBJ2-7	.	.	TGTGCCAGCGGGGCCAGCGCCCCGGTCTACGAGCAGTACTTC	CASGASAPVYEQYF
TRBV7-9	TRBJ2-7	TRBD1	few	TGTGCCAGCAGCCCCCCCGGATTTTGGGACAGCTCCTACGAGCAGTACTTC	CASSPPGFWDSSYEQYF
TRBV10-3	TRBJ2-7	.	.	TGTGCCATCAGTGAATTTGGGGCCAGGGACACCTACGAGCAGTACTTC	CAISEFGARDTYEQYF
TRBV29-1	TRBJ2-1	TRBD1	.	TGCAGCGTTGACCCCGGAGACAGGGGTATCTATGAGCAGTTCTTC	CSVDPGDRGIYEQFF
TRBV5-1	TRBJ2-5	TRBD2	few	TGCGCCAGCAGCTTTGACGGGGGGGACCAAGAGACCCAGTACTTC	CASSFDGGDQETQYF
TRBV7-2	TRBJ2-1	TRBD1	few	TGTGCCAGCAGGAACAGGGGCTCCCCAAAGTTATATAATGAGCAGTTCTTC	CASRNRGSPKLYNEQFF
TRBV28	TRBJ2-3	.	many	TGTGCCAGCAGTCCAGTCCCGGCCATTGGGGATACGCAGTATTTT	CASSPVPAIGDTQYF
TRBV7-9	TRBJ2-1	.	.	TGTGCCAGCAGCCCCCCCGGACAGCCTGACTACAATGAGCAGTTCTTC	CASSPPGQPDYNEQFF
TRBV15	TRBJ2-1	.	.	TGTGCCACCAGCGAAACCGGCGTTTTGAATGAGCAGTTCTTC	CATSETGVLNEQFF
TRBV19	TRBJ2-7	TRBD1	.	TGTGCCAGTAGCCGATCGACAGGGGGTACCTACGAGCAGTACTTC	CASSRSTGGTYEQYF
TRBV14	TRBJ2-3	.	few	TGTGCCAGCGGGGTCGGAGGGGCCCTTGGAGATACGCAGTATTTT	CASGVGGALGDTQYF
TRBV4-1	TRBJ2-5	TRBD1	few	TGCGCCAGCAGCCACCCCGGGACAGGACAAGAGACCCAGTACTTC	CASSHPGTGQETQYF
TRBV7-3	TRBJ2-2	.	.	TGTGCCAGCAGCTTAGACCCGGGCGTCGGGGAGCTGTTTTTT	CASSLDPGVGELFF
TRBV6-2/TRBV6-3	TRBJ2-3	TRBD2	.	TGTGCCAGCAGTTACGAAGCGGGAGGTCCAGATACGCAGTATTTT	CASSYEAGGPDTQYF
TRBV28	TRBJ2-7	TRBD1	.	TGTGCCAGCAGTCCCCAGGCAGGGGGAGAGCAGTACTTC	CASSPQAGGEQYF
TRBV20-1	TRBJ2-1	.	many	TGCAGTGCTAGAATGCAGGGGCCCTACAATGAGCAGTTCTTC	CSARMQGPYNEQFF
TRBV5-1	TRBJ2-3	TRBD2	.	TGCGCCAGCAGCCTCCTAGCGGGACTAGACACAGATACGCAGTATTTT	CASSLLAGLDTDTQYF
TRBV19	TRBJ2-1	TRBD2	.	TGTGCCGGATCTGCACTAGCGGGAGTTAGGCCCAATGAGCAGTTCTTC	CAGSALAGVRPNEQFF
TRBV12-3/TRBV12-4	TRBJ2-3	.	many	TGTGCCAGCAGTTTAAGAGGAGCGGACTGGGCAGATACGCAGTATTTT	CASSLRGADWADTQYF
TRBV5-1	TRBJ1-1	.	.	TGCGCCAGCAGAAGCGTAGCTTTCTTT	CASRSVAFF
TRBV4-2	TRBJ2-1	TRBD2	.	TGTGCCAGCAGCAAAGGACTAGCGGGAGTTGGGTACAATGAGCAGTTCTTC	CASSKGLAGVGYNEQFF
TRBV9	TRBJ1-1	TRBD1	few	TGTGCCAGCAGCCCTTGGACAGGGAGCGCTGAAGCTTTCTTT	CASSPWTGSAEAFF
TRBV25-1	TRBJ2-4	.	few	TGTGCCTTACGAGAAAGGACCTTGAAAATTCAGTACTTC	CALRERTLKIQYF
TRBV5-1	TRBJ1-1	.	few	TGCGCCAGCAGCTTGGGGACAATCACAGACACTGAAGCTTTCTTT	CASSLGTITDTEAFF
TRBV7-8	TRBJ2-1	.	.	TGTGCCAGCAGCGCCCGGCCGAGGGGCTACAATGAGCAGTTCTTC	CASSARPRGYNEQFF
TRBV13	TRBJ2-5	TRBD2	.	TGTGCCAGCAGCTTAATGGGACTAGCGGGAGTCGGCGAGACCCAGTACTTC	CASSLMGLAGVGETQYF
TRBV20-1	TRBJ1-1	.	few	TGCAGTGCTAGAGGGCGGATGACGAACACTGAAACTGAAGCTTTCTTT	CSARGRMTNTETEAFF
TRBV6-1	TRBJ2-2	.	few	TGTGCCAGCAGTCTAGGCAGCGGGAACACCGGGGAGCTGTTTTTT	CASSLGSGNTGELFF
TRBV6-1	TRBJ2-2	.	few	TGTGCCAGCAGTCGACTGGGGGTTGAGGACACCGGGGAGCTGTTTTTT	CASSRLGVEDTGELFF
TRBV11-1	TRBJ2-2	.	few	TGTGCCAGCAGCTCAAGGTCAGGGGTTAGTCCAAACACCGGGGAGCTGTTTTTT	CASSSRSGVSPNTGELFF
TRBV13	TRBJ2-5	.	.	TGTGCCAGCAGCTTATACGGGGGCAGGCAGACCCAGTACTTC	CASSLYGGRQTQYF
TRBV28	TRBJ2-7	.	few	TGTGCCAGCAGCCTACATCTGGACCCTGGGTCCTACGAGCAGTACTTC	CASSLHLDPGSYEQYF
TRBV7-8	TRBJ1-2	TRBD1	.	TGTGCCAGCAGCGGGGGGGACAGGGCCTATGGCTACACCTTC	CASSGGDRAYGYTF
TRBV7-3	TRBJ2-5	TRBD1	.	TGTGCCAGCAGCCCAACTCAGACAGGGGGCGGAGAGACCCAGTACTTC	CASSPTQTGGGETQYF
TRBV20-1	TRBJ1-1	.	many	TGCAGTGCCAGGCTCAGGAACACTGAAGCTTTCTTT	CSARLRNTEAFF
TRBV4-3	TRBJ2-2	TRBD2	many	TGCGCCAGCAGCCAAGAAGGCGGGAGAAACACCGGGGAGCTGTTTTTT	CASSQEGGRNTGELFF
TRBV4-2	TRBJ2-3	.	.	TGTGCCAGCAGCCGAGACCAGATTAGCACAGATACGCAGTATTTT	CASSRDQISTDTQYF